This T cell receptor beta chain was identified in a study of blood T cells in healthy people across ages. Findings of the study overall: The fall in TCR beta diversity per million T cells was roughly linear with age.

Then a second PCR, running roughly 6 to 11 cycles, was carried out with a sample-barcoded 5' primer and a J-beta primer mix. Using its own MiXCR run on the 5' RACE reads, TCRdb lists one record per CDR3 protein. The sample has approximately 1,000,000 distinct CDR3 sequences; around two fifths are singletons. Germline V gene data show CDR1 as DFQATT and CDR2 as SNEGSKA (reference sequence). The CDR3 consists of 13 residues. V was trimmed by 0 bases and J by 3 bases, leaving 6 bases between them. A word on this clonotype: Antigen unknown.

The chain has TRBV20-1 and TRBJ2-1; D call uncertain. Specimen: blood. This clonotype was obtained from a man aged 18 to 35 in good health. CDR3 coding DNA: TGCAGTGCTAGAGACCCGAACTACAATGAGCAGTTCTTC. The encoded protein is CSARDPNYNEQFF.